The rows below give T cell receptor beta chains drawn from one sample of a study of siplizumab effects on memory and regulatory T cells. Here immunoSEQ multiplex PCR was the method, and the copy in TCRdb shows in-frame clones only, minus some. Found here are tens of thousands of clones, 90% to 95% of them singletons; the top ten hold roughly 0.3%. Sequences were obtained from non-Treg CD4+ T cells sorted from blood. All receptors derive from a human donor in good health. Each CDR3 is given with its conserved first and last residue. The D gene is left open where the match is weak. Only some rows state a clone size, as once, few, many or a class for expanded clones.

abundance: -; v_gene: TRBV9; d_gene: TRBD1; j_gene: TRBJ2-3; CDR3nt: TGTGCCAGCAATTCGGGACAGGACACAGATACGCAGTATTTT; CDR3aa: CASNSGQDTDTQYF
abundance: -; v_gene: TRBV25-1; d_gene: -; j_gene: TRBJ1-6; CDR3nt: TGTGCCAGCAACGGACTTACGATTAATTCACCCCTCCACTTT; CDR3aa: CASNGLTINSPLHF
abundance: -; v_gene: TRBV4-2; d_gene: -; j_gene: TRBJ2-2; CDR3nt: TGTGCCAGCAGCCAAGTTTTGACCGGGGAGCTGTTTTTT; CDR3aa: CASSQVLTGELFF
abundance: -; v_gene: TRBV6-1; d_gene: -; j_gene: TRBJ2-3; CDR3nt: TGTGCCAGCAGTGATTGGCAGAGCACAGATACGCAGTATTTT; CDR3aa: CASSDWQSTDTQYF
abundance: -; v_gene: TRBV30; d_gene: -; j_gene: TRBJ2-3; CDR3nt: TGTGCCTGGAGTGGAGGGCCACCCTTAGATACGCAGTATTTT; CDR3aa: CAWSGGPPLDTQYF
abundance: -; v_gene: TRBV7-3; d_gene: -; j_gene: TRBJ2-7; CDR3nt: TGTGCCAGCAGCTCCGCCTTCCCTGACTTACTTACGACCTACGAGCAGTACTTC; CDR3aa: CASSSAFPDLLTTYEQYF
abundance: -; v_gene: TRBV13; d_gene: TRBD2; j_gene: TRBJ2-7; CDR3nt: TGTGCCAGCAGCCCCCGGACTAGCGGGAGGGTGAACGAGCAGTACTTC; CDR3aa: CASSPRTSGRVNEQYF
abundance: -; v_gene: TRBV6-1; d_gene: TRBD2; j_gene: TRBJ2-7; CDR3nt: TGTGCCAGCAGTGAAGCGTTTCCTGGACTAGCGGGAGAGTACGAGCAGTACTTC; CDR3aa: CASSEAFPGLAGEYEQYF
abundance: -; v_gene: TRBV30; d_gene: -; j_gene: TRBJ1-1; CDR3nt: TGTGCCTGGAGAGCAGGGTGGAACACTGAAGCTTTCTTT; CDR3aa: CAWRAGWNTEAFF
abundance: -; v_gene: TRBV6-6; d_gene: TRBD2; j_gene: TRBJ2-1; CDR3nt: TGTGCCAGCAGCAGACTAGCGGGGTTTGAGCAGTTCTTC; CDR3aa: CASSRLAGFEQFF
abundance: -; v_gene: TRBV11-2; d_gene: -; j_gene: TRBJ2-2; CDR3nt: TGTGCCAGCAGCTTAGATCTCGGCCGAACCGGGGAGCTGTTTTTT; CDR3aa: CASSLDLGRTGELFF
abundance: -; v_gene: TRBV9; d_gene: -; j_gene: TRBJ1-3; CDR3nt: TGTGCCAGCAGCGTTGAACAGGGTGGTGGAAACACCATATATTTT; CDR3aa: CASSVEQGGGNTIYF
abundance: -; v_gene: TRBV14; d_gene: TRBD1; j_gene: TRBJ2-2; CDR3nt: TGTGCCAGCAGCCATTTTGGGACAGGTTGGAACACCGGGGAGCTGTTTTTT; CDR3aa: CASSHFGTGWNTGELFF
abundance: -; v_gene: TRBV11-3; d_gene: -; j_gene: TRBJ2-7; CDR3nt: TGTGCCAGCAGTCTAACGGCCTACGAGCAGTACTTC; CDR3aa: CASSLTAYEQYF
abundance: few; v_gene: TRBV18; d_gene: TRBD1; j_gene: TRBJ1-5; CDR3nt: TGTGCCAGCTCACGTGACAGGGCCGCGGGACAGCCCCAGCATTTT; CDR3aa: CASSRDRAAGQPQHF
abundance: -; v_gene: TRBV5-4; d_gene: -; j_gene: TRBJ1-1; CDR3nt: TGTGCCAGCAGACCTAATACAGAGAACACTGAAGCTTTCTTT; CDR3aa: CASRPNTENTEAFF
abundance: -; v_gene: TRBV6-6; d_gene: -; j_gene: TRBJ2-7; CDR3nt: TGTGCCAGCAGAAGGGGAGACTACGAGCAGTACTTC; CDR3aa: CASRRGDYEQYF
abundance: -; v_gene: TRBV5-1; d_gene: -; j_gene: TRBJ1-3; CDR3nt: TGCGCCAGCCAGGACGGCTCTGGAAACACCATATATTTT; CDR3aa: CASQDGSGNTIYF
abundance: -; v_gene: TRBV7-9; d_gene: -; j_gene: TRBJ2-5; CDR3nt: TGTGCCAGCAGCTTACTTACCGAGACCCAGTACTTC; CDR3aa: CASSLLTETQYF
abundance: -; v_gene: TRBV2; d_gene: -; j_gene: TRBJ2-5; CDR3nt: TGTGCCAGCATGGAAGAGACCCAGTACTTC; CDR3aa: CASMEETQYF
abundance: -; v_gene: TRBV7-9; d_gene: -; j_gene: TRBJ1-3; CDR3nt: TGTGCCAGCAGCTTAGGCGGGGGAACTGGAAACACCATATATTTT; CDR3aa: CASSLGGGTGNTIYF
abundance: -; v_gene: TRBV10-3; d_gene: TRBD1; j_gene: TRBJ2-7; CDR3nt: TGTGCCATCAGATGGGGACAGGGGGCTTACGAGCAGTACTTC; CDR3aa: CAIRWGQGAYEQYF
abundance: -; v_gene: TRBV30; d_gene: -; j_gene: TRBJ1-5; CDR3nt: TGTGCCTGGAGTGTTCAGGGTCGGACGCAGCCCCAGCATTTT; CDR3aa: CAWSVQGRTQPQHF
abundance: once; v_gene: TRBV5-1; d_gene: -; j_gene: TRBJ1-1; CDR3nt: TGCGCCAGCAGTCCGGGGGGGCTTTCTGAAGCTTTCTTT; CDR3aa: CASSPGGLSEAFF
abundance: -; v_gene: TRBV6-5; d_gene: -; j_gene: TRBJ1-1; CDR3nt: TGTGCCAGCAAGGGAAGGGGGGACACTGAAGCTTTCTTT; CDR3aa: CASKGRGDTEAFF
abundance: -; v_gene: TRBV11-2; d_gene: -; j_gene: TRBJ2-5; CDR3nt: TGTGCCAGCAGCAAAAGACAGGTACAAGAGACCCAGTACTTC; CDR3aa: CASSKRQVQETQYF
abundance: -; v_gene: TRBV5-1; d_gene: -; j_gene: TRBJ2-7; CDR3nt: TGCGCCAGCAGGTCCACCTACGAGCAGTACTTC; CDR3aa: CASRSTYEQYF
abundance: -; v_gene: TRBV11-1; d_gene: -; j_gene: TRBJ2-1; CDR3nt: TGTGCCAGCAGCTTCCGTCCAGGGTCATCCTACAATGAGCAGTTCTTC; CDR3aa: CASSFRPGSSYNEQFF
abundance: -; v_gene: TRBV7-7; d_gene: -; j_gene: TRBJ2-6; CDR3nt: TGTGCTAGCAGCTTAACCTCTGGGGCCAACGTCCTGACTTTC; CDR3aa: CASSLTSGANVLTF
abundance: -; v_gene: TRBV9; d_gene: -; j_gene: TRBJ1-1; CDR3nt: TGTGCCAGCAGCGTAGAAATAGACACTGAAGCTTTCTTT; CDR3aa: CASSVEIDTEAFF
abundance: once; v_gene: TRBV11-3; d_gene: -; j_gene: TRBJ2-7; CDR3nt: TGTGCCAGCAGCTTAGAGGGGTACGAGCAGTACTTC; CDR3aa: CASSLEGYEQYF
abundance: -; v_gene: TRBV25-1; d_gene: -; j_gene: TRBJ1-5; CDR3nt: TGTGCCAGCAGTGAAACAGGGAGTTCTCGTCCCCAGCATTTT; CDR3aa: CASSETGSSRPQHF
abundance: -; v_gene: TRBV7-9; d_gene: -; j_gene: TRBJ2-5; CDR3nt: TGTGCCAGCAGCTTAGTTGTTGGGTTAGAGACCCAGTACTTC; CDR3aa: CASSLVVGLETQYF
abundance: -; v_gene: TRBV10-3; d_gene: TRBD1; j_gene: TRBJ1-5; CDR3nt: TGTGCCATCAGTGGGACAGGGTTCCAGCCCCAGCATTTT; CDR3aa: CAISGTGFQPQHF
abundance: -; v_gene: TRBV7-8; d_gene: TRBD2; j_gene: TRBJ2-7; CDR3nt: TGTGCCAGCAGCGTATTTCCCCGCTCCGGGACTAGCGGGATTAGCTACGAGCAGTACTTC; CDR3aa: CASSVFPRSGTSGISYEQYF
abundance: -; v_gene: TRBV9; d_gene: TRBD2; j_gene: TRBJ2-1; CDR3nt: TGTGCCAGCAGCAGGGCGGGGGTTCTTAATGAGCAGTTCTTC; CDR3aa: CASSRAGVLNEQFF
abundance: -; v_gene: TRBV6-5; d_gene: -; j_gene: TRBJ2-3; CDR3nt: TGTGCCAGCAGTGAAGGAGATACGCAGTATTTT; CDR3aa: CASSEGDTQYF
abundance: -; v_gene: TRBV5-1; d_gene: -; j_gene: TRBJ2-1; CDR3nt: TGCGCCAGCAGGGCGGGCAGGGAACATGAGCAGTTCTTC; CDR3aa: CASRAGREHEQFF
abundance: once; v_gene: TRBV7-9; d_gene: -; j_gene: TRBJ1-1; CDR3nt: TGTGCCAGCATCCGAGGGGCAGAGAACACTGAAGCTTTCTTT; CDR3aa: CASIRGAENTEAFF
abundance: -; v_gene: TRBV2; d_gene: -; j_gene: TRBJ1-1; CDR3nt: TGTGCCAGCAGTCTGGACAGATACACTGAAGCTTTCTTT; CDR3aa: CASSLDRYTEAFF
abundance: -; v_gene: TRBV29-1; d_gene: TRBD1; j_gene: TRBJ2-1; CDR3nt: TGCAGCTCCCGACAGGGTTGGAATGAGCAGTTCTTC; CDR3aa: CSSRQGWNEQFF
abundance: -; v_gene: TRBV12-5; d_gene: -; j_gene: TRBJ2-6; CDR3nt: TGTGCTAGTGCCAAATCTGGGGCCAACGTCCTGACTTTC; CDR3aa: CASAKSGANVLTF
abundance: -; v_gene: TRBV9; d_gene: -; j_gene: TRBJ2-7; CDR3nt: TGTGCCAGCAGCGTAGTAGGGGGAGAGCAGTACTTC; CDR3aa: CASSVVGGEQYF
abundance: -; v_gene: TRBV6-1; d_gene: -; j_gene: TRBJ1-2; CDR3nt: TGTGCCAGCAGTGAATACTGGGGGTCCTATGGCTACACCTTC; CDR3aa: CASSEYWGSYGYTF
abundance: few; v_gene: TRBV6-6; d_gene: -; j_gene: TRBJ1-3; CDR3nt: TGTGCCAGCAGTTTACAGGGTGCTGGAAACACCATATATTTT; CDR3aa: CASSLQGAGNTIYF
abundance: -; v_gene: TRBV7-9; d_gene: TRBD1; j_gene: TRBJ2-7; CDR3nt: TGTGCCAGCAGCTTTCCTGGGACAGTCTACGAGCAGTACTTC; CDR3aa: CASSFPGTVYEQYF
abundance: -; v_gene: TRBV29-1; d_gene: TRBD2; j_gene: TRBJ2-7; CDR3nt: TGCAGCGTTGTTCTGGGGGGGTCCTACGAGCAGTACTTC; CDR3aa: CSVVLGGSYEQYF